The source of this T cell receptor beta chain is a study of shared clonotypes between healthy human individuals. Study-level background: The donor group consisted of a couple of women and a few men, aged 18 to 49.

The authors divided CD4+ cells into CD45RA+ naive and CD45RA-negative memory subsets. The length of the CDR3 is 14 residues. CDR1 and CDR2 (germline): MGHRA, YSYEKL. Trimming took 6 bases from V and 6 from J, leaving 16 bases between them. On sorted subsets, replicate PCRs used 150 to 250 ng DNA, or some 28,000 T cell genomes. Here immunoSEQ multiplex PCR was the method, and the copy in TCRdb shows in-frame clones only, minus some. The data show fewer than 1.6 million clones, 98% seen once. This clonotype was sampled from a man aged 30-40 years in good health. The J gene is TRBJ2-3, the V gene TRBV4-1, with D tentatively TRBD1 (6 bases). The sample taken for sequencing was naive CD4+ T cells sorted from blood. The sample's subset: CD45RA+ positively selected. For the CDR3, the DNA is TGCGCCAGCAGACAGGGACCACACGACGATACGCAGTATTTT. The encoded protein is CASRQGPHDDTQYF.